The 10 T cell receptor beta chains listed next were all sequenced from one sample in a study of T-cell memory formation after mild COVID-19. A single record per CDR3 protein comes from TCRdb applying MiXCR to the 5' RACE reads. This table holds 200,000 or so distinct CDR3 sequences, around 9.5% found once. The sequenced material came from PBMCs or a T cell subset sorted from them (not recorded which). These receptors all stem from a man aged 18 to 29 who had mild COVID-19 (a few samples of this study predate the infection). Cell type and time point are not known.

This chain joins TRBV6-1 and TRBJ1-2, with a tentative D call TRBD1 (5 bases). This CDR3 spans 14 amino acids. V lost 1 base and J lost 8, with 14 bases in between. In germline, CDR1 is MNHNS, CDR2 SASEGT. The CDR3 loop reads CASSEVTGTVGYTF. CDR3 DNA sequence: TGTGCCAGCAGTGAAGTTACCGGGACGGTCGGCTACACCTTC.

This chain joins TRBV15 and TRBJ1-5; 9 bases line up with TRBD1. The V segment lost 1 base and the J segment 3 bases; nucleotides outside the gene matches: 13. Germline CDR1 reads LNHNV; CDR2 reads YYDKDF (reference sequence). This CDR3 is built from 19 residues. The CDR3 is CATSRGQGEINPPNQPQHF. CDR3 coding DNA: TGTGCCACCAGCAGAGGACAGGGGGAGATTAATCCTCCCAATCAGCCCCAGCATTTT.

A few counts support this clonotype. The gene calls are TRBV7-2 and TRBJ1-2; no reliable D call. Trimming stripped 5 bases from V and 2 bases from J, with 15 bases between. In germline, CDR1 is SGHTA, CDR2 FQGNSA. This CDR3 is built from 15 residues. CDR3 bases: TGTGCCAGCAGCGACTACCACATTCGGAACTATGGCTACACCTTC. Its protein product is CASSDYHIRNYGYTF. Supplemented by reference TRBV7-2 and TRBJ1-2, the full variable domain reads GAGVSQSPSNKVTEKGKDVELRCDPISGHTALYWYRQSLGQGLEFLIYFQGNSAPDKSGLPSDRFSAERTGGSVSTLTIQRTQQEDSAVYLCASSDYHIRNYGYTFGSGTRLTVV.

This chain connects TRBV7-2 to TRBJ2-3; D gene unclear. The length of the CDR3 is 15 residues. The germline gives CDR1 SGHTA, CDR2 FQGNSA. Deletions cut 1 base from V and 7 bases from J, with 15 bases between. This chain's CDR3 is CASSLGLFTENTQYF. The CDR3 coding sequence is TGTGCCAGCAGCTTAGGTCTCTTCACGGAGAATACGCAGTATTTT.

Only a few counts were recorded for this clonotype. The chain carries TRBV12-3 or TRBV12-4 and TRBJ2-1; no firm D call. V was trimmed by 2 bases and J by 5 bases, leaving 7 bases between them. This CDR3 comprises 13 residues. CDR3 nucleotide sequence: TGTGCCAGCAGTTTAAGAGAGAACAATGAGCAGTTCTTC. Amino acid sequence: CASSLRENNEQFF.

The V gene is TRBV28, the J gene TRBJ1-1; D ambiguous. The CDR3 runs to 11 residues. V lost 2 bases to trimming and J lost 4 bases, with 2 bases between them. The germline V gene has CDR1 MDHEN and CDR2 SYDVKM. CDR3 sequence (DNA): TGTGCCAGCAGTTTAACCACTGAAGCTTTCTTT. It translates to CASSLTTEAFF.

The J gene is TRBJ2-5, the V gene TRBV5-6; D remains unclear. Germline values: CDR1 SGHDT, CDR2 YYEEEE. V dropped 5 bases and J dropped 2 bases, with 7 bases sitting between them. The CDR3 sequence is 12 residues long. Written as DNA, the CDR3 is TGTGCCAGCAGTAGGATTCAAGAGACCCAGTACTTC. Translating gives CASSRIQETQYF.

This clonotype showed up many times. V is TRBV4-3 and J is TRBJ1-2; D possibly corresponds to TRBD1 (6 bases). The V and J ends lost 0 bases and 8 bases respectively, with 16 bases between them. The CDR3 is made up of 15 amino acids. Germline lookup yields CDR1 LGHNA and CDR2 YSLEER. CDR3 DNA sequence: TGCGCCAGCAGCCAAGATGGGACACATATGGGCGGCTACACCTTC. Translated: CASSQDGTHMGGYTF.

This clonotype came up many times. This chain links TRBV7-2 with TRBJ2-2; D is uncertain. The CDR3 has 15 residues. Germline-derived CDR1 and CDR2 are SGHTA and FQGNSA. V lost 0 bases and J 4 bases, leaving 9 bases between the germline ends. Here the CDR3 reads CASSLAGGATGELFF. In nucleotides, the CDR3 is TGTGCCAGCAGCTTAGCCGGTGGTGCCACCGGGGAGCTGTTTTTT.

This clonotype was observed a handful of times. The rearrangement joins TRBV27 to TRBJ1-6; 10 bases agree with TRBD1. Germline V lookup: CDR1 MNHEY, CDR2 SMNVEV (reference sequence). V gave up 5 bases and J gave up 9 bases; unmatched junction bases: 10. The CDR3 totals 16 residues. The CDR3, as DNA: TGTGCCAGCAGTCCCAGACCGACAGGGGGCAGTTCACCCCTCCACTTT. Translating it yields CASSPRPTGGSSPLHF.